The clone carrying this T cell receptor beta chain was observed a handful of times. Its antigen is unidentified. These data are taken from a study of T cell clonotyping in hematopoietic cell transplantation. Sequencing was performed with immunoSEQ multiplex PCR; in TCRdb, only in-frame clones are kept and a portion is missing. The sample carries under 9,500 clones, about four fifths recorded once. Findings and limits, study-wide: At the given depth, recipient repertoires were over 95% de novo clonotypes. CD4 and CD8 repertoire contributions could not be separated without sorting. After transplant, recipient diversity fell while pathologically expanded clonotypes grew through day 180.

After removal of 0 bases from V and 4 bases from J, the junction contained 4 bases not matched to a gene. This CDR3 comprises 15 residues. CDR1 is MRHNA, CDR2 SNTAGT, per germline. Samples: about 28 days before transplant, then days 30, 100 and 180 after. The J gene is TRBJ2-3, the V gene TRBV6-4; TRBD2 matches at 7 bases. The sample was peripheral blood mononuclear cells, taken 180 days after allogeneic stem cell transplant. This receptor was identified in a female patient aged 45-65 years who had an allogeneic stem cell transplant from an unrelated donor, so the T cells may come from the graft donor. Some clones in this sample may be carry-over from other donors' samples. CDR3 protein: CASSDSMGGADTQYF. The CDR3 DNA reads as TGTGCCAGCAGTGACTCCATGGGGGGGGCAGATACGCAGTATTTT.